This paragraph covers one T cell receptor (beta chain) sequence. Its antigen is unidentified. The source of the sample is a study of a mutant IDH1 vaccine in newly diagnosed glioma. As for the study in general: Beforehand, treatment had been radiotherapy, temozolomide, or both; the majority received both. Study-level findings and limits: Vaccination induced immune responses in approximately 94% of patients.

This sample's time point: week 5, during vaccination. Vaccine doses each comprised 300 ug of mutant IDH1 20-mer peptide, with topical imiquimod. This table comes from immunoSEQ multiplex PCR, and its TCRdb copy is limited to in-frame clones, with some not included. The data hold about 54,000 clones, with 80% to 85% observed a single time. This receptor was obtained from a man aged 25-40 years with glioma. The material was PBMCs, obtained from a glioma patient whose treatment included an IDH1 peptide vaccine.

The CDR3 here is CASSQDLRVKGTGKPGELFF. The DNA for the CDR3 is TGCGCCAGCAGCCAAGATCTACGCGTGAAGGGGACAGGGAAGCCCGGGGAGCTGTTTTTT. J is TRBJ2-2 and V is TRBV4-1; 9 bases match TRBD1. This CDR3 is built from 20 residues. J was trimmed by 6 bases and V by 0 bases; bases with no gene match: 17. Germline V CDR1 and CDR2: MGHRA, YSYEKL.